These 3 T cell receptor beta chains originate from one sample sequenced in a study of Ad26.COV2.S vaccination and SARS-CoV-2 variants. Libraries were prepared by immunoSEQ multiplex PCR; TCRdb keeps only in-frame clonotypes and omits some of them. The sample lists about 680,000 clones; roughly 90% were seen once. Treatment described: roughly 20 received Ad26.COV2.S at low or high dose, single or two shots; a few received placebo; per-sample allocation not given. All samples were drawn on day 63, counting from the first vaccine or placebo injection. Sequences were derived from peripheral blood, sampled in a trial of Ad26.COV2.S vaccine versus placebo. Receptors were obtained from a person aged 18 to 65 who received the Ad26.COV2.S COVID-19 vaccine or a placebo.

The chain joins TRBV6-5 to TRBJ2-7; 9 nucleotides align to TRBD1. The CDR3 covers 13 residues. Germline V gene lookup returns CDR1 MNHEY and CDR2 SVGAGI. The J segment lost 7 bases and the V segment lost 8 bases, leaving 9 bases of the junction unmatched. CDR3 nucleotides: TGTGCCAGCCAGGGACAGGGCCTGGGTGAGCAGTACTTC. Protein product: CASQGQGLGEQYF.

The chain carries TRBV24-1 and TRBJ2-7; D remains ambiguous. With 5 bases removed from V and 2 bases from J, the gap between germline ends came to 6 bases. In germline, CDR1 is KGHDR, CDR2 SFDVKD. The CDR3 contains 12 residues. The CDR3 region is CATSADTYEQYF. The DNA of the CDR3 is TGTGCCACCAGTGCGGATACCTACGAGCAGTACTTC.

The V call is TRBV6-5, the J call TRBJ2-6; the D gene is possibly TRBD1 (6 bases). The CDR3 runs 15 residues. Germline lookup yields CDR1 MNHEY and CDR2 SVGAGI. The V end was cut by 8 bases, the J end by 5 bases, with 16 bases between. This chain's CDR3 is CASPSGDPRANVLTF. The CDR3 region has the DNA TGTGCCAGCCCGTCAGGGGACCCGAGGGCCAACGTCCTGACTTTC.